These 11 T cell receptor beta chains were sequenced from one sample in a study of cytomegalovirus exposure and HLA in healthy donors. Both 60 Vbeta primers and 13 Jbeta primers went into the PCR. Sequencing used immunoSEQ multiplex PCR; TCRdb keeps in-frame clones, though not all of them. The sample yields about 170,000 clones, 75% seen once. The sample comprised PBMCs. These receptors were taken from a woman in her forties or fifties in good health and CMV-seropositive.

The rearrangement links TRBV2 to TRBJ2-7, with D unresolved. Looked up from germline, CDR1 is SNHLY and CDR2 is FYNNEI. This CDR3 is 14 amino acids long. V was cut by 0 bases and J by 5 bases, with 11 bases left in between. CDR3 protein: CASSEAPVLNEQYF. The DNA for the CDR3 is TGTGCCAGCAGTGAAGCGCCAGTCTTGAACGAGCAGTACTTC.

This clone was detected a few times. The V gene is TRBV6-6, the J gene TRBJ1-2; 7 bases fit TRBD1. The CDR3 is made up of 13 amino acids. The V and J ends lost 6 bases and 4 bases, in that order; junction bases with no gene match: 5. Per germline, CDR1 MNHNY and CDR2 SVGAGI (reference sequence). CDR3 in DNA: TGTGCCAGCAGGGGGACAGCCCTCTATGGCTACACCTTC. Its protein is CASRGTALYGYTF.

The CDR3 sequence is CASSLFTRPNTEAFF. In DNA, the CDR3 is TGTGCCAGCAGCCTGTTCACTAGGCCGAACACTGAAGCTTTCTTT. This chain connects TRBV5-8 to TRBJ1-1, with D hard to call. This CDR3 is 15 amino acids long. Germline assignment: CDR1 SGHTS and CDR2 YDEGEE. V lost 4 bases and J 1 base, leaving 14 bases between the germline ends.

This clone was recorded once. The rearrangement uses TRBV27 and TRBJ2-3, with TRBD2 as a possible D gene (5 bases). Trimming pared 2 bases from V and 0 bases from J, leaving 12 bases between. The CDR3 is 16 residues long. The germline gives CDR1 MNHEY, CDR2 SMNVEV (reference sequence). The CDR3 here is CASSLSGRASTDTQYF. The CDR3 DNA is TGTGCCAGCAGTTTAAGTGGGAGAGCTAGCACAGATACGCAGTATTTT.

This chain uses TRBV6-6 with TRBJ1-4; D is perhaps TRBD1 (5 bases). V dropped 5 bases and J dropped 7 bases, with 14 bases sitting between them. This CDR3 comprises 14 residues. The germline gives CDR1 MNHNY, CDR2 SVGAGI (reference sequence). The CDR3 loop reads CASSGTGRGEKLFF. DNA of the CDR3: TGTGCCAGCAGTGGGACCGGGCGGGGTGAAAAACTGTTTTTT.

V and J are TRBV5-1 and TRBJ2-1; maybe TRBD2 (6 bases). The CDR3 is 16 residues long. The germline V gene has CDR1 SGHRS and CDR2 YFSETQ. V shed 4 bases and J shed 8 bases, with 22 bases lying between them. CDR3 in amino acids: CASSRPVGLGDYEQFF. The CDR3 DNA follows: TGCGCCAGCAGCCGACCGGTGGGGCTTGGGGACTATGAGCAGTTCTTC.

This clone has only a few counts. The chain links TRBV5-1 to TRBJ2-2; D call uncertain. The CDR3 has 13 amino acids. Germline V gene sequence: CDR1 SGHRS, CDR2 YFSETQ. Between the trimmed V and J ends, which lost 2 bases and 4 bases, there was a span of 6 bases. The CDR3 nucleotides are TGCGCCAGCAGCTTCCAGGCCACCGGGGAGCTGTTTTTT. Translation: CASSFQATGELFF. The full variable domain, rest sourced from reference TRBV5-1 and TRBJ2-2, is KAGVTQTPRYLIKTRGQQVTLSCSPISGHRSVSWYQQTPGQGLQFLFEYFSETQRNKGNFPGRFSGRQFSNSRSEMNVSTLELGDSALYLCASSFQATGELFFGEGSRLTVL.

The chain uses TRBV21-1 and TRBJ2-3; TRBD2, the table's D call, lacks a check against the DNA. TRBV21-1 has pseudogene status. The CDR3 loop spans 22 amino acids. CDR3 sequence reads: CASSKVRSASGGRYASTDTQYF. CDR3 bases: TGTGCCAGCAGCAAAGTAAGATCGGCTAGCGGGGGGCGGTACGCTAGCACAGATACGCAGTATTTT.

The chain uses TRBV5-1 and TRBJ2-7, with a possible D match to TRBD1 (6 bases). The CDR3 runs to 14 residues. The V and J ends lost 0 bases and 5 bases respectively, with 12 bases between them. The germline V gene has CDR1 SGHRS and CDR2 YFSETQ. The CDR3 spells CASSLAGTSHEQYF. The CDR3 DNA follows: TGCGCCAGCAGCTTGGCCGGGACATCCCACGAGCAGTACTTC.

Only a few counts were recorded for this clone. This chain uses TRBV9 with TRBJ1-2; no clear D gene. Trimming cost V 0 bases and J 0 bases, with 15 bases left between them. From germline, CDR1 is SGDLS and CDR2 YYNGEE. CDR3 size: 17 residues. The CDR3 protein is CASSVGRGPPTNYGYTF. The CDR3 coding sequence is TGTGCCAGCAGCGTAGGGAGAGGGCCACCTACTAACTATGGCTACACCTTC.

This chain uses TRBV11-2 with TRBJ2-2, with a tentative D call TRBD1 (6 bases). This CDR3 contains 16 residues. Germline values: CDR1 SGHAT, CDR2 FQNNGV. V was clipped by 5 bases and J by 0 bases, with 13 bases between them. In DNA form, the CDR3 reads TGTGCCAGCAGCCTAAGACAGGACTCGAACACCGGGGAGCTGTTTTTT. Its translation: CASSLRQDSNTGELFF.